This TCR beta chain was sequenced in a study of T cell responses to AZD1222 COVID-19 vaccine. Points from the study as a whole: Mostly white British, mostly female donors; authors suggested clonal diversity may be underestimated.

As for this clone: As yet, its antigen is unknown.

The protocol was immunoSEQ multiplex PCR, while the TCRdb copy is restricted to in-frame clones and leaves out a portion. The sample includes approximately 110,000 clones, around 89% of them seen just once. This CDR3 region has 13 residues. Trimming left V 5 bases short and J 4 bases short, with 11 bases between. This clonotype originated in an adult in good health. The specimen was peripheral blood, collected on day 0 of AZD1222 vaccination. The rearrangement uses TRBV12-3 or TRBV12-4 and TRBJ1-2, with D uncertain. The CDR3 sequence is CASSETAAYGYTF. CDR3 coding DNA: TGTGCCAGCAGTGAGACGGCAGCCTATGGCTACACCTTC.